This T cell receptor (beta chain) was obtained from a study of neurological immune-mediated disorders. This CDR3 spans 15 amino acids. Germline lookup yields CDR1 SNHLY and CDR2 FYNNEI. TCRdb recomputed calls from the 5' RACE reads with MiXCR, one row per CDR3 protein. The repertoire consists of under 65,000 distinct CDR3 sequences, with around 24% occurring once and the leading ten covering 3.5% to 5.5%. In regard to this clonotype: The junction and the germline gene differ at one end; a read error may be behind it.

As to time point: technical triplicate 2. The TCR was taken from a man in his sixties with HTLV-1-associated myelopathy (HAM/TSP). The source material was PBMCs. The chain is built from TRBV2 and TRBJ2-2, with TRBD1 matching 9 bases. CDR3 sequence reads: CANSKGQGWSGELFF. DNA of the CDR3: TGTGCCAACAGTAAGGGACAGGGATGGTCCGGGGAGCTGTTTTTT.